These T cell receptor beta chains were read from a single sample in a study of early T cells in non-severe SARS-CoV-2 infection. A single record per CDR3 protein comes from TCRdb applying MiXCR to the 5' RACE reads. The table shows approximately 97,000 distinct CDR3 sequences, with approximately 11% occurring only once. The material sequenced was whole blood, taken at baseline. The receptors were sampled from an adult who was a healthcare worker with PCR-confirmed SARS-CoV-2 infection or an uninfected control (not recorded which). Both conserved end residues are part of each CDR3. The order of the fields is clone size, V gene, D gene, J gene, CDR3 protein, CDR3 DNA. A D gene is named only where the DNA matches it firmly. Part of the rows lack a size; the others show once, few, many or a class for expanded clones.

many	TRBV2	.	TRBJ1-1	CASSVSGNTEAFF	TGTGCCAGCAGTGTGTCGGGGAACACTGAAGCTTTCTTT
.	TRBV10-2	.	TRBJ2-3	CASNREDTQYF	TGCGCCAGCAATCGGGAGGATACGCAGTATTTT
many	TRBV4-1	TRBD2	TRBJ2-7	CASSLLPGLAAYEQYF	TGCGCCAGCAGCCTCCTACCGGGACTAGCGGCGTACGAGCAGTACTTC
.	TRBV5-8	.	TRBJ2-3	CASSNGVHQLCTDTQYF	TGTGCCAGCAGCAACGGGGTGCACCAGTTGTGCACAGATACGCAGTATTTT
.	TRBV7-2	.	TRBJ1-5	CASSLDIAGAQYSNQPQHF	TGTGCCAGCAGCTTAGATATTGCAGGGGCCCAGTATAGCAATCAGCCCCAGCATTTT
few	TRBV27	.	TRBJ2-5	CASSVGGGSGTQYF	TGTGCCAGCAGTGTAGGGGGAGGGTCGGGGACCCAGTACTTC
.	TRBV30	.	TRBJ2-3	CAWSSTDTQYF	TGTGCCTGGAGTTCGACAGATACGCAGTATTTT
few	TRBV18	TRBD1	TRBJ2-4	CASSRTGTGAGAKNIQYF	TGTGCCAGCTCACGGACCGGGACAGGGGCTGGAGCCAAAAACATTCAGTACTTC
few	TRBV3-1	.	TRBJ2-2	CASSHTDPGVPGVGELFF	TGTGCCAGCAGCCACACAGATCCAGGGGTACCAGGCGTCGGGGAGCTGTTTTTT
.	TRBV6-1	TRBD1	TRBJ1-2	CASSDKGQDNGYTF	TGTGCCAGCAGTGATAAGGGACAGGATAACGGCTACACCTTC
few	TRBV20-1	.	TRBJ1-2	CSALTGNYGYTF	TGCAGTGCCTTGACGGGGAACTATGGCTACACCTTC
few	TRBV20-1	TRBD1	TRBJ1-4	CSATGTGLPPANEKLFF	TGCAGTGCAACCGGGACAGGGCTTCCTCCAGCTAATGAAAAACTGTTTTTT
.	TRBV5-1	.	TRBJ2-1	CASSPEVGSYNEQFF	TGCGCCAGCAGCCCGGAGGTGGGCTCCTACAATGAGCAGTTCTTC
.	TRBV20-1	TRBD2	TRBJ2-3	CSASRGSGRADTQYF	TGCAGTGCTAGCAGAGGAAGCGGGAGGGCGGATACGCAGTATTTT
.	TRBV12-3/TRBV12-4	TRBD2	TRBJ2-1	CASSLSGNSYNEQFF	TGTGCCAGCAGTTTAAGCGGGAACTCCTACAATGAGCAGTTCTTC
.	TRBV5-4	TRBD2	TRBJ2-3	CASSLDGGAGDTQYF	TGTGCCAGCAGCTTGGACGGGGGGGCTGGAGATACGCAGTATTTT
.	TRBV4-2	TRBD2	TRBJ2-7	CASSQDFVSSSGRADEQYF	TGTGCCAGCAGCCAAGATTTCGTGTCGTCTAGCGGGAGGGCGGACGAGCAGTACTTC
few	TRBV7-2	.	TRBJ1-1	CASSLEVYRAEAFF	TGTGCCAGCAGCTTAGAAGTGTATCGCGCTGAAGCTTTCTTT
.	TRBV30	.	TRBJ2-7	CAWNVGGPGEQYF	TGTGCCTGGAACGTTGGTGGGCCGGGTGAGCAGTACTTC
many	TRBV10-3	TRBD1	TRBJ1-1	CAIGQGSRTEAFF	TGTGCCATTGGACAGGGGTCGAGGACTGAAGCTTTCTTT
few	TRBV5-1	.	TRBJ2-1	CASSLGGSVSSYNEQFF	TGCGCCAGCAGCCTAGGGGGTTCGGTTAGCTCCTACAATGAGCAGTTCTTC
once	TRBV27	.	TRBJ2-7	CASSFKGSSYEQYF	TGTGCCAGCAGTTTCAAGGGGAGCTCCTACGAGCAGTACTTC
.	TRBV29-1	.	TRBJ2-1	CSVEKPSREQFF	TGCAGCGTTGAAAAGCCCTCAAGGGAGCAGTTCTTC
.	TRBV9	.	TRBJ2-2	CASSIDTEGGELFF	TGTGCCAGCAGCATAGATACGGAGGGCGGGGAGCTGTTTTTT
few	TRBV20-1	.	TRBJ2-7	CSARDHSDNYEQYF	TGCAGTGCTAGAGATCATTCGGACAACTACGAGCAGTACTTC
.	TRBV27	TRBD2	TRBJ2-3	CASSFERGDTDTQYF	TGTGCCAGCAGTTTTGAGCGGGGGGACACAGATACGCAGTATTTT
few	TRBV18	.	TRBJ2-2	CASSGYFSRGNTGELFF	TGTGCCAGCTCAGGATACTTCTCAAGGGGGAACACCGGGGAGCTGTTTTTT